The rows below give T cell receptor beta chains drawn from one sample of a study of persistence of HIV-infected CD4 T cells. Their antigens remain unidentified. Assay used: immunoSEQ multiplex PCR; TCRdb lists only in-frame clones, some missing. In the table there are tens of thousands of clones, approximately 66% of which are singletons. The sample in question was CD4+ T cells sorted from PBMCs after roughly 18-hour stimulation, obtained from a patient who received antiretroviral therapy. These receptors were obtained from an adult man with HIV who was CMV-seropositive. Each CDR3 is given with its conserved first and last residue. D genes are given only for firm matches. Rows may omit the clone size; those that give it use once, few, many or a size class.

clone_size	v_call	j_call	d_call	cdr3_aa	cdr3_nt
NA	TRBV7-9	TRBJ1-3	TRBD1	CASSFQGGSGNTIYF	TGTGCCAGCAGCTTCCAAGGGGGCTCGGGAAACACCATATATTTT
few	TRBV24-1	TRBJ1-2	TRBD1	CATSDSRTGDYGYTF	TGTGCCACCAGTGATTCCCGGACAGGGGATTATGGCTACACCTTC
NA	TRBV5-4	TRBJ1-1	NA	CASSLATRGLVMNTEAFF	TGTGCCAGCAGCTTGGCCACGAGGGGCTTGGTGATGAACACTGAAGCTTTCTTT
NA	TRBV12-3/TRBV12-4	TRBJ1-6	NA	CASNLGGWSPLHF	TGTGCCAGCAACTTGGGCGGGTGGTCACCCCTCCACTTT
NA	TRBV28	TRBJ1-2	NA	CASRDHSYGYTF	TGTGCCAGCAGAGACCATAGCTATGGCTACACCTTC
once	TRBV10-3	TRBJ2-7	TRBD1	CAISESGQPYEQYF	TGTGCCATCAGTGAGTCGGGACAGCCATACGAGCAGTACTTC
NA	TRBV28	TRBJ1-4	NA	CASSRVLNEKLFF	TGTGCCAGCAGTCGGGTCCTTAATGAAAAACTGTTTTTT
few	TRBV28	TRBJ1-5	NA	CASNPPRATNQPQHF	TGTGCCAGCAACCCCCCGAGGGCTACTAATCAGCCCCAGCATTTT
NA	TRBV5-6	TRBJ2-1	NA	CASSSGPNSYNEQFF	TGTGCCAGCAGCTCGGGACCGAACTCCTACAATGAGCAGTTCTTC
NA	TRBV19	TRBJ1-1	NA	CASSMGRDTEAFF	TGTGCCAGTAGTATGGGGCGGGACACTGAAGCTTTCTTT
NA	TRBV2	TRBJ2-6	NA	CASSPSGSGANVLTF	TGTGCCAGCAGTCCCTCGGGCTCTGGGGCCAACGTCCTGACTTTC
few	TRBV28	TRBJ1-5	NA	CASSFRSYSNQPQHF	TGTGCCAGCAGTTTCAGGAGCTATAGCAATCAGCCCCAGCATTTT
NA	TRBV5-1	TRBJ1-5	TRBD1	CASSLQTGDQPQHF	TGCGCCAGCAGCTTACAGACAGGGGATCAGCCCCAGCATTTT
NA	TRBV7-9	TRBJ2-7	NA	CASSSQGGGGSEQYF	TGTGCCAGCAGCTCCCAGGGAGGAGGGGGGTCCGAGCAGTACTTC
NA	TRBV14	TRBJ1-1	NA	CASSQGQNTEAFF	TGTGCCAGCAGCCAAGGACAAAACACTGAAGCTTTCTTT
NA	TRBV28	TRBJ1-3	TRBD1	CASSSPGQGGSSGNTIYF	TGTGCCAGCAGTTCTCCGGGACAGGGGGGAAGCTCTGGAAACACCATATATTTT
NA	TRBV7-3	TRBJ2-3	NA	CASSRQGSTDTQYF	TGTGCCAGCAGCCGCCAGGGTAGCACAGATACGCAGTATTTT
NA	TRBV9	TRBJ1-5	TRBD1	CASSPRGRTYSNQPQHF	TGTGCCAGCAGCCCAAGGGGGCGGACTTATAGCAATCAGCCCCAGCATTTT
medium-sized	TRBV11-2	TRBJ1-5	TRBD1	CASSFTRKPGQGTSQPQHF	TGTGCCAGCAGCTTTACCCGAAAACCGGGACAGGGAACGTCTCAGCCCCAGCATTTT
NA	TRBV24-1	TRBJ2-7	NA	CATSPPEGGNEQYF	TGTGCCACCAGCCCTCCTGAGGGGGGGAACGAGCAGTACTTC
NA	TRBV11-3	TRBJ2-1	TRBD2	CASSLSGGGVLNEQFF	TGTGCCAGCAGCTTATCCGGCGGGGGAGTACTCAATGAGCAGTTCTTC
NA	TRBV6-1	TRBJ1-3	TRBD1	CASSDLDRGNTFRGNTIYF	TGTGCCAGCAGTGACCTGGACAGGGGAAATACCTTTCGGGGAAACACCATATATTTT
NA	TRBV6-5	TRBJ1-3	NA	CASFGGSSGNTIYF	TGTGCCAGCTTCGGGGGTTCCTCTGGAAACACCATATATTTT
NA	TRBV28	TRBJ2-7	NA	CASRGTFSYEQYF	TGTGCCAGCAGGGGGACATTTTCCTACGAGCAGTACTTC
NA	TRBV6-1	TRBJ1-6	TRBD1	CASSENRQGNSPLHF	TGTGCCAGCAGTGAAAACCGACAGGGAAATTCACCCCTCCACTTT
NA	TRBV19	TRBJ1-1	NA	CATKPRVTDTEAFF	TGTGCCACTAAGCCCCGGGTGACGGACACTGAAGCTTTCTTT
NA	TRBV3-1/TRBV3-2	TRBJ2-3	NA	CASSPFAGRGDTQYF	TGTGCCAGCAGCCCTTTTGCGGGCCGAGGAGATACGCAGTATTTT
NA	TRBV7-3	TRBJ2-3	NA	CASSPDRISTDTQYF	TGTGCCAGCAGCCCAGACAGGATTAGCACAGATACGCAGTATTTT
NA	TRBV7-9	TRBJ2-7	TRBD1	CASSFAGDRVDF	TGTGCCAGCAGCTTCGCAGGGGACAGGGTAGACTTC
NA	TRBV6-5	TRBJ1-3	NA	CASTRGGAGNTIYF	TGTGCCAGCACCCGGGGGGGTGCTGGAAACACCATATATTTT